This TCR beta chain was identified during a study of T cell responses to AZD1222 COVID-19 vaccine. Study findings and constraints: Of spike-specific TCRs, nearly half reportedly target regions left unmutated in variants. Spike-wide coverage was observed for vaccine-associated CD4 TCRs, with dominant responses at 160-218 and 743-854.

CDR1 and CDR2 from the germline V gene are SGHRS and YFSETQ. V dropped 3 bases and J dropped 2; count of bases not matched to a gene: 9. The CDR3 runs 16 residues. In regard to this clone: The target antigen is unknown.

Clones were sequenced by immunoSEQ multiplex PCR, and TCRdb holds only the in-frame ones, with some missing. The sample contains nearly 110,000 clones, 85% to 90% of which appear only once. The chain has TRBV5-1 and TRBJ2-5; the match to TRBD2 covers 8 bases. This receptor was taken from an adult in good health. The material was peripheral blood, obtained on day 0 of AZD1222 vaccination. The CDR3 loop is CASSWSPAGVQETQYF. Written as DNA, the CDR3 is TGCGCCAGCAGCTGGTCTCCAGCGGGAGTTCAAGAGACCCAGTACTTC.